This is a list of T cell receptor beta chains from one sample in a study of T cells in Graves' hyperthyroidism and ophthalmopathy. MiXCR, run by TCRdb on the multiplex PCR reads, gives a single entry per CDR3 protein. The table has fewer than 250,000 distinct CDR3 sequences, about 17% seen once. The specimen was blood. The source is a woman under 30 with Graves' ophthalmopathy. Both conserved end residues are part of each CDR3. D genes are given only for firm matches. The listing skips clone size in some rows; elsewhere it reads once, few, many or a size class.

D gene: .; clone size: few; V gene: TRBV5-1; J gene: TRBJ1-2; CDR3 protein: CASSLAEDGVYGYTF; CDR3 DNA: TGCGCCAGCAGCTTGGCCGAGGACGGGGTCTATGGCTACACCTTC
D gene: TRBD2; clone size: many; V gene: TRBV11-2; J gene: TRBJ2-1; CDR3 protein: CASSLELAGAHEQFF; CDR3 DNA: TGTGCCAGCAGCTTAGAACTAGCGGGAGCCCATGAGCAGTTCTTC
D gene: .; clone size: few; V gene: TRBV5-8; J gene: TRBJ2-1; CDR3 protein: CASSFLLYNEQFF; CDR3 DNA: TGTGCCAGCAGCTTTCTCCTATACAATGAGCAGTTCTTC
D gene: .; clone size: many; V gene: TRBV18; J gene: TRBJ1-2; CDR3 protein: CASSKGSGFDLGYTF; CDR3 DNA: TGTGCCAGCTCAAAAGGCTCGGGGTTCGACTTGGGCTACACCTTC
D gene: .; clone size: many; V gene: TRBV5-1; J gene: TRBJ2-7; CDR3 protein: CASSPGFENHEQYF; CDR3 DNA: TGCGCCAGCAGCCCGGGTTTCGAGAACCACGAGCAGTACTTC
D gene: .; clone size: .; V gene: TRBV4-1; J gene: TRBJ1-2; CDR3 protein: CASSPGTQEYYGYTF; CDR3 DNA: TGCGCCAGCAGCCCAGGGACCCAGGAATATTATGGCTACACCTTC
D gene: TRBD2; clone size: .; V gene: TRBV7-9; J gene: TRBJ2-3; CDR3 protein: CASSFTAGGSTDTQYF; CDR3 DNA: TGTGCCAGCAGCTTCACAGCGGGAGGGTCGACAGATACGCAGTATTTT
D gene: TRBD1; clone size: .; V gene: TRBV2; J gene: TRBJ1-5; CDR3 protein: CASREGTVNNQPQHF; CDR3 DNA: TGTGCCAGCAGAGAGGGGACAGTCAACAATCAGCCCCAGCATTTT
D gene: .; clone size: many; V gene: TRBV6-2/TRBV6-3; J gene: TRBJ2-5; CDR3 protein: CASSLLETQYF; CDR3 DNA: TGTGCCAGCAGCCTACTAGAGACCCAGTACTTC
D gene: TRBD1; clone size: .; V gene: TRBV5-1; J gene: TRBJ2-3; CDR3 protein: CASSVNRGLADTQYF; CDR3 DNA: TGCGCCAGCAGCGTAAACAGGGGTTTAGCAGATACGCAGTATTTT
D gene: .; clone size: .; V gene: TRBV28; J gene: TRBJ2-1; CDR3 protein: CASSLGSDEQFF; CDR3 DNA: TGTGCCAGCAGCCTAGGGAGTGATGAGCAGTTCTTC